The 20 T cell receptor beta chains presented below share a single source sample, sequenced in a study of PD-L1 blockade in urothelial cancer (dated by TCRdb to 2016 to 2017). The library was made by the immunoSEQ multiplex PCR assay. As stored in TCRdb, this immuneACCESS dataset retains in-frame rearrangements with V and J assigned. A fraction of the clones does not appear; measured against another copy, unresolved V genes explain less than half of the discrepancy, and the remainder lacks a known reason. This sample has approximately 90,000 clones in its table, and about four fifths of those were observed once. Clones ranked in the top ten supply roughly 2% of the sample. Taken with the paper, the label for time point translates to: pretreatment peripheral blood. The specimen comprised PBMCs, sampled around atezolizumab (anti-PD-L1) treatment. The receptors come from a man in his fifties or sixties with urothelial cancer.

The rearrangement uses TRBV28 and TRBJ2-3; TRBD2 aligns across 7 bases. The CDR3 runs 14 residues. Germline V gene data show CDR1 as MDHEN and CDR2 as SYDVKM. The V gene end was trimmed by 6 bases and the J gene end by 2 bases; junction bases not matched to a gene: 5. The CDR3 spells CASRPGGSTDTQYF. In DNA, the CDR3 is TGTGCCAGCAGACCGGGGGGTTCCACAGATACGCAGTATTTT.

This clone has a single count. The chain employs TRBV19 and TRBJ2-7, with 11 bases lining up with TRBD2. CDR1 and CDR2 (germline): LNHDA, SQIVND (reference sequence). The CDR3 is 15 amino acids. With 8 bases clipped from V and 5 bases from J, the junction kept 11 bases outside the gene matches. CDR3 protein: CASGQTGTSGHEQYF. In nucleotides, the CDR3 is TGTGCCAGTGGACAAACCGGGACTAGCGGCCACGAGCAGTACTTC.

A single count supports this clone. This rearrangement joins TRBV7-9 to TRBJ1-1; TRBD1 matches 7 bases. V shed 1 base and J 7 bases; nucleotides not matched to a gene: 18. CDR1 SEHNR and CDR2 FQNEAQ come from the germline V gene (reference sequence). CDR3 length: 18 amino acids. The CDR3 reads CASSLDVFLGQRAIEAFF. The CDR3 region has the DNA TGTGCCAGCAGCTTAGACGTTTTTTTGGGACAGCGGGCTATTGAAGCTTTCTTT. The entire variable domain, with the rest obtained from reference TRBV7-9 and TRBJ1-1, is as follows: DTGVSQNPRHKITKRGQNVTFRCDPISEHNRLYWYRQTLGQGPEFLTYFQNEAQLEKSRLLSDRFSAERPKGSFSTLEIQRTEQGDSAMYLCASSLDVFLGQRAIEAFFGQGTRLTVV.

The chain has TRBV19 and TRBJ2-7, with 12 bases lining up with TRBD1. The V gene end was trimmed by 2 bases and the J gene end by 5 bases; junction bases not matched to a gene: 4. In germline, CDR1 is LNHDA, CDR2 SQIVND (reference sequence). The CDR3 is made up of 15 amino acids. The CDR3 spells CASSILGQGAHEQYF. In DNA, the CDR3 is TGTGCCAGTAGTATACTGGGACAGGGGGCCCACGAGCAGTACTTC.

This chain uses TRBV19 with TRBJ2-5; 8 bases agree with TRBD1. This CDR3 spans 15 amino acids. The V gene's germline CDR1 is LNHDA and CDR2 SQIVND (reference sequence). V was pared by 1 base and J by 2 bases, with 3 bases of the junction left unmatched. The CDR3 nucleotides are TGTGCCAGTAGTATAGGCAGGGGGCCTCAAGAGACCCAGTACTTC. This sequence encodes CASSIGRGPQETQYF.

This chain uses TRBV30 with TRBJ2-5; possibly TRBD2 for D (7 bases). The CDR3 totals 13 residues. Germline V lookup: CDR1 GTSNPN, CDR2 SVGIG (reference sequence). V lost 1 base to trimming and J lost 6 bases, with 12 bases between them. DNA for the CDR3: TGTGCCTGGAGTGAGGGGGGGGGACAGACCCAGTACTTC. Its protein product is CAWSEGGGQTQYF.

V and J are TRBV19 and TRBJ1-5, with D unresolved. This CDR3 region has 14 residues. Germline V gene lookup returns CDR1 LNHDA and CDR2 SQIVND (reference sequence). The V gene lost 4 bases and the J gene lost 4 bases, with 11 bases spanning the gap. The CDR3: CASSKRTGNQPQHF. The CDR3, as DNA: TGTGCCAGTAGTAAACGGACGGGAAATCAGCCCCAGCATTTT.

This sequence joins TRBV9 and TRBJ2-1; a weak D match, TRBD1 (6 bases). From germline, CDR1 is SGDLS and CDR2 YYNGEE. V lost 0 bases and J lost 4, with 17 bases in between. CDR3 length equals 17 residues. CDR3: CASSVVPSQGPYNEQFF. DNA of the CDR3: TGTGCCAGCAGCGTAGTCCCCTCCCAGGGGCCGTACAATGAGCAGTTCTTC.

The table lists this clone with a count of one. This chain links TRBV9 with TRBJ2-3, with 11 bases aligning to TRBD2. This CDR3 is built from 17 residues. The V segment lost 0 bases and the J segment 2 bases; nucleotides outside the gene matches: 5. Germline values: CDR1 SGDLS, CDR2 YYNGEE. The CDR3 here is CASSVGGLAGPTDTQYF. CDR3 nucleotides: TGTGCCAGCAGCGTAGGTGGACTAGCGGGTCCCACAGATACGCAGTATTTT. The entire variable domain, with the rest obtained from reference TRBV9 and TRBJ2-3, is as follows: DSGVTQTPKHLITATGQRVTLRCSPRSGDLSVYWYQQSLDQGLQFLIQYYNGEERAKGNILERFSAQQFPDLHSELNLSSLELGDSALYFCASSVGGLAGPTDTQYFGPGTRLTVL.

The V call is TRBV28, the J call TRBJ2-7; D ambiguous. The CDR3 is made up of 12 amino acids. Trimming shortened V by 7 bases and J by 1 base, and 8 bases separated the two germline ends. Germline V gene lookup returns CDR1 MDHEN and CDR2 SYDVKM. CDR3 loop: CASTVSSYEQYF. The CDR3 bases are TGTGCCAGCACCGTGTCTTCCTACGAGCAGTACTTC.

The chain links TRBV19 to TRBJ2-7; tentatively, D is TRBD2 (5 bases). The CDR3 loop spans 13 amino acids. CDR1 LNHDA and CDR2 SQIVND come from the germline V gene (reference sequence). V was cut by 2 bases and J by 1 base, with 6 bases left in between. The CDR3 region has the DNA TGTGCCAGTAGTATACTAGCTTCCTACGAGCAGTACTTC. Amino acid sequence: CASSILASYEQYF.

This clone was counted a single time. V is TRBV7-6 and J is TRBJ2-1; D is undetermined. Trimming cost V 4 bases and J 8 bases, with 9 bases left between them. The CDR3 has 12 amino acids. Germline V gene sequence: CDR1 SGHVS, CDR2 FNYEAQ. The CDR3, as DNA: TGTGCCAGCAGCTCAACGGCGGATGAGCAGTTCTTC. Translated, it gives CASSSTADEQFF.

The chain couples TRBV11-2 to TRBJ2-3; a weak D match, TRBD2 (5 bases). The V end was cut by 0 bases, the J end by 10 bases, with 14 bases between. CDR1 is SGHAT, CDR2 FQNNGV, per germline. This CDR3 is 14 amino acids long. CDR3 amino acids: CASSLDRNPGAQYF. The CDR3 bases are TGTGCCAGCAGCTTAGATCGCAATCCCGGGGCGCAGTATTTT.

The rearrangement uses TRBV4-2 and TRBJ1-5; 7 positions match TRBD1. J lost 0 bases, V lost 4 bases, and 6 bases had no gene match. The CDR3 is 16 amino acids. The germline V gene has CDR1 LGHNA and CDR2 YNFKEQ. The CDR3 coding sequence is TGTGCCAGCAGCCCGACAGGGTCATATAGCAATCAGCCCCAGCATTTT. It yields the protein CASSPTGSYSNQPQHF.

The J gene is TRBJ2-5, the V gene TRBV7-8; 7 bases fit TRBD1. The V gene's germline CDR1 is SGHVS and CDR2 FQNEAQ. CDR3 length: 15 residues. Trimming at V came to 3 bases and at J to 4 bases, leaving 8 bases not matched to a gene. CDR3 in amino acids: CASSFGTELGETQYF. The CDR3 nucleotides read TGTGCCAGCAGCTTCGGGACAGAATTGGGAGAGACCCAGTACTTC.

The gene calls are TRBV7-9 and TRBJ1-2; D perhaps matches TRBD1 (5 bases). Germline assignment: CDR1 SEHNR and CDR2 FQNEAQ (reference sequence). CDR3 length equals 16 residues. The V gene lost 1 base and the J gene lost 4 bases, with 16 bases spanning the gap. Here the CDR3 DNA reads TGTGCCAGCAGCTTAGGGGGGGGAGGGGAGGCCTATGGCTACACCTTC. Its protein product is CASSLGGGGEAYGYTF.

V is TRBV5-1 and J is TRBJ2-1; TRBD2 agrees at 11 bases. CDR1 SGHRS and CDR2 YFSETQ come from the germline V gene. The junction had 8 bases not matched to a gene; V was cut back by 2 bases and J by 10 bases. CDR3 length: 15 amino acids. CDR3 DNA sequence: TGCGCCAGCAGCTTAGGGACTAGCGGCTTTGCGGAGCAGTTCTTC. It codes for CASSLGTSGFAEQFF.

The chain combines TRBV6-1 with TRBJ2-7, with TRBD1 identical over 11 bases. V shed 3 bases and J 3 bases; nucleotides not matched to a gene: 4. Germline assignment: CDR1 MNHNS and CDR2 SASEGT. The CDR3 is made up of 15 amino acids. CDR3 sequence: CASSEGQGELYEQYF. The CDR3 DNA is TGTGCCAGCAGTGAGGGACAGGGGGAGCTCTACGAGCAGTACTTC.

The chain is built from TRBV5-1 and TRBJ1-4, with 7 nucleotides matching TRBD1. J gave up 7 bases and V 4 bases, and 10 bases lay outside the gene matches. Germline V gene lookup returns CDR1 SGHRS and CDR2 YFSETQ. The CDR3 covers 15 residues. In DNA, the CDR3 is TGCGCCAGCAGCACAGGAGGGGGCCCGGTTGAAAAACTGTTTTTT. It yields the protein CASSTGGGPVEKLFF.

This clone was seen once. The chain links TRBV6-6 to TRBJ1-4, with D perhaps matching TRBD1 (6 bases). The CDR3 loop spans 14 amino acids. Germline CDR1 and CDR2: MNHNY and SVGAGI (reference sequence). V lost 2 bases and J 8 bases, leaving 12 bases between the germline ends. The CDR3 spells CASSYVQGWEKLFF. The CDR3 DNA sequence: TGTGCCAGCAGTTACGTACAGGGCTGGGAAAAACTGTTTTTT.